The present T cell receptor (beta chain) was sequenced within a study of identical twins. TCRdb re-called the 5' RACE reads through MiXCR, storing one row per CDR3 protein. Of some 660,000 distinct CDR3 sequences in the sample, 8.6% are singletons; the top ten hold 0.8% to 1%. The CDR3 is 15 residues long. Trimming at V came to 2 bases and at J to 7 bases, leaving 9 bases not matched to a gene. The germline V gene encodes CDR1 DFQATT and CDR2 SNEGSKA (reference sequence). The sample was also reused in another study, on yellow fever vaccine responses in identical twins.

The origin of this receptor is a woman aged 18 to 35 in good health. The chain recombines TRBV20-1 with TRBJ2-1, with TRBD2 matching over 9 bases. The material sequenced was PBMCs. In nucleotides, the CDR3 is TGCAGTGCTAGAAACCAGCGGGGGGCGGGTAATGAGCAGTTCTTC. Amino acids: CSARNQRGAGNEQFF.